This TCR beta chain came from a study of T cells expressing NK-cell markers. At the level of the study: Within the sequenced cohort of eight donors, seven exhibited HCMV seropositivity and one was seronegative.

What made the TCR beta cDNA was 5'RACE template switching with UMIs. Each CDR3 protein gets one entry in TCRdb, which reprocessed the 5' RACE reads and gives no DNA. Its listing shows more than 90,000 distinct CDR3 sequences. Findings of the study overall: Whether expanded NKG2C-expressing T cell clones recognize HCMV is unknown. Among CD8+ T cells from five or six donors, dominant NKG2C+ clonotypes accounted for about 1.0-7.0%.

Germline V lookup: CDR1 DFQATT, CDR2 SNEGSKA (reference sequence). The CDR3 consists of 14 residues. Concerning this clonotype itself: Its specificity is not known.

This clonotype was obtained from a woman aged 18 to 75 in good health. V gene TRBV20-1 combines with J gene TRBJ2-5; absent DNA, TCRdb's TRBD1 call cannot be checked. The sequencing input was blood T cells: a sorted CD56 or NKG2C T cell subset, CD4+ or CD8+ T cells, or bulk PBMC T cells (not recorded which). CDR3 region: CSASPQGGKETQYF.